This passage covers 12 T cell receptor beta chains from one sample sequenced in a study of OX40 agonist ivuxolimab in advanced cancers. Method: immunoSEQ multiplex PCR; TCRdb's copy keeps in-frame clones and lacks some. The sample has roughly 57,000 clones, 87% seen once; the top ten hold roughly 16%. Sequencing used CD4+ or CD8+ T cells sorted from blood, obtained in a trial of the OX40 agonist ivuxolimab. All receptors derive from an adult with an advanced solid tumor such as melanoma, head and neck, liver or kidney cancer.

In DNA form, the CDR3 reads TGTGCCAGCTCACCAGCCGGGGAGGCGTACGAGCAGTACTTC. Amino acids: CASSPAGEAYEQYF. The chain is built from TRBV18 and TRBJ2-7, with a tentative D call TRBD2 (6 bases). The CDR3 is made up of 14 amino acids. CDR1 is KGHSH, CDR2 LQKENI, per germline. Deletions cut 2 bases from V and 4 bases from J, with 12 bases between.

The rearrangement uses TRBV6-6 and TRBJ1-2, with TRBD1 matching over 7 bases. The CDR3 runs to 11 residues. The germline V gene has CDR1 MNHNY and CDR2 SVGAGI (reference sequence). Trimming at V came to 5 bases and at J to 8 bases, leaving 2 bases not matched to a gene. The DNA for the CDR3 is TGTGCCAGCAGTAAAGGGGGCGGCTACACCTTC. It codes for CASSKGGGYTF.

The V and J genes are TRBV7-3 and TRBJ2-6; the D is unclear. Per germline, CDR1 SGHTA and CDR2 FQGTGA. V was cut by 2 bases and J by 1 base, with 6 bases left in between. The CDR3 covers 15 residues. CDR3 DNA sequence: TGTGCCAGCAGCTTACAGGTATCTGGGGCCAACGTCCTGACTTTC. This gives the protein CASSLQVSGANVLTF.

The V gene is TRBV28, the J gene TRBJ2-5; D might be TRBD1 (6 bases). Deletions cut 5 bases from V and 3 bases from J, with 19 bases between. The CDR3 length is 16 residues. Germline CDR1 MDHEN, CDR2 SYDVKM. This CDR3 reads CASSPNPGTTEETQYF. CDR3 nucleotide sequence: TGTGCCAGCAGTCCGAATCCCGGGACAACTGAAGAGACCCAGTACTTC.

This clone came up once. In DNA, the CDR3 is TGTGCCAGCAGTCCCCTGGGGACAGGAGACTACGAGCAGTACTTC. Translated: CASSPLGTGDYEQYF. The gene calls are TRBV27 and TRBJ2-7, with TRBD1 matching 8 bases. The V gene end was trimmed by 5 bases and the J gene end by 3 bases; junction bases not matched to a gene: 9. CDR1 and CDR2 (germline): MNHEY, SMNVEV (reference sequence). The CDR3 covers 15 residues.

CDR3 sequence (DNA): TGTGCCAGCAGCCCCCCGGGGGGCGGCGCTGGGGCCAACGTCCTGACTTTC. Translation: CASSPPGGGAGANVLTF. The chain employs TRBV7-3 and TRBJ2-6, with D possibly matching TRBD2 (7 bases). Between the trimmed V and J ends, which lost 5 bases and 2 bases, there was a span of 16 bases. CDR3 size: 17 residues. Germline values: CDR1 SGHTA, CDR2 FQGTGA.

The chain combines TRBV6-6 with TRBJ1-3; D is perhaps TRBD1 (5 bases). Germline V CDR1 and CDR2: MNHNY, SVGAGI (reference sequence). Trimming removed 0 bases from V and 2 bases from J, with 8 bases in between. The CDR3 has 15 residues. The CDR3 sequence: CASSYSLGAGNTIYF. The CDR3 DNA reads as TGTGCCAGCAGTTACTCGCTAGGGGCTGGAAACACCATATATTTT.

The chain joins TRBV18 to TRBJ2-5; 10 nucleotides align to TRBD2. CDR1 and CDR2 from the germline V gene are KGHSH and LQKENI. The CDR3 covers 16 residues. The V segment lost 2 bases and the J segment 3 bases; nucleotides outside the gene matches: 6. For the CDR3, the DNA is TGTGCCAGCTCACCAACCGTAGCGGGGGGAAAAGAGACCCAGTACTTC. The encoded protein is CASSPTVAGGKETQYF. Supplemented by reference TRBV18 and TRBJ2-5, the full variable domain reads NAGVMQNPRHLVRRRGQEARLRCSPMKGHSHVYWYRQLPEEGLKFMVYLQKENIIDESGMPKERFSAEFPKEGPSILRIQQVVRGDSAAYFCASSPTVAGGKETQYFGPGTRLLVL.

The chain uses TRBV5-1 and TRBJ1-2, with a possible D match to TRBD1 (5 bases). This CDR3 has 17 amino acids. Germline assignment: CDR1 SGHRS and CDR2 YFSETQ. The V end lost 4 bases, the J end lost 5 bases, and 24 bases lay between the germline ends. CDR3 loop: CASSGKGTGKPPYGYTF. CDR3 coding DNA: TGCGCCAGCAGCGGGAAGGGGACGGGGAAACCCCCTTATGGCTACACCTTC.

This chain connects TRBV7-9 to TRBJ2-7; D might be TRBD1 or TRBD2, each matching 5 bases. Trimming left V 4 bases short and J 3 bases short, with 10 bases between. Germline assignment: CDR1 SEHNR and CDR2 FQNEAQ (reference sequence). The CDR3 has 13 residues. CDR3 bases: TGTGCCAGCAGCTCCCGGGACCTCTACGAGCAGTACTTC. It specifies CASSSRDLYEQYF.

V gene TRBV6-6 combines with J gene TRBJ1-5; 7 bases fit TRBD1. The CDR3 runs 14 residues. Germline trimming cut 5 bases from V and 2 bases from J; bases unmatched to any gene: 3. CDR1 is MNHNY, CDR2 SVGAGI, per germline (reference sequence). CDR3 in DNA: TGTGCCAGCAGTACAGGGGTGGGCAATCAGCCCCAGCATTTT. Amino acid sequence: CASSTGVGNQPQHF.

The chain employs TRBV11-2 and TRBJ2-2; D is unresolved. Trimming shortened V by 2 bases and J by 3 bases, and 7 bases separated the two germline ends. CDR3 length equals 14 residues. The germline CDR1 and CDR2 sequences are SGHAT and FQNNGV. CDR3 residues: CASSLNRHTGELFF. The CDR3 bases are TGTGCCAGCAGCTTAAACAGACACACCGGGGAGCTGTTTTTT.